This T cell receptor beta chain was captured by sequencing in a study of cytotoxic CD8 clonotypes in ibrutinib-treated CLL (dated by TCRdb to the early 2020s). Looking at the study overall: In this cohort, approximately 15 patients were treatment-naive and approximately ten were relapsed/refractory, while roughly 17 had unmutated IGHV. Cryopreserved peripheral blood mononuclear cells were collected at three points: before therapy, at response, and at either sustained remission or disease progression. On average, each sample had roughly 230,000 productive templates and almost 95,000 productive rearrangements. Response samples were taken after a median of about a year on treatment, ranging from 6 to 36 months. Responses were partial in roughly 24 patients and complete in 2; after median approximately 67 months follow-up, some 15 stayed in remission and roughly twelve progressed. Of the roughly 86 people in the trial, about two dozen had longitudinal samples available. Every sample from remission and from progressive disease was obtained while the patients were still on ibrutinib.

What the work shows at the level of the full study, not this receptor alone: Public clonotypes were rare and either shrank or stayed stable during treatment, and the rise in clonality at ibrutinib response reflected expansion of private clonotypes. At baseline, clonality was higher than in age-matched healthy donors and showed a strong correlation with circulating CD8+ T-cell counts. Sampling times were not matched between patients in sustained remission and patients whose disease was progressing, and lymph node repertoires were not examined. At ibrutinib response clonality went up, during sustained remission it held steady, and at progression it dropped back toward baseline.

This clone occurred a few times. The clone's antigen remains unknown. Base qualities are not recorded, but no much larger clone differs from it by a single base. Each clonotype received, on average, approximately 9.9x coverage in deep resolution sequencing performed on a MiSeq, where the target depth lay between 1 in 1 million and 1 in 200,000 T cells. The immunoSEQ hsTCRB Kit was used to generate the TCR beta libraries. Concerning the study's data processing: Data were analyzed with ImmunoSEQ Data Assistant and ImmunoSEQ Analyzer, with V, D and J genes assigned per IMGT definitions. Clonality, which ranges from 0 to 1, was calculated by subtracting the normalized Shannon entropy of productive rearrangement frequencies from one. Only overrepresented clonotypes making up at least 0.05% of the repertoire of each patient were included in the public clonotype analysis. Repertoires from around 13 age-matched healthy donors in immuneACCESS were used as clonality controls. In its TCRdb copy, this immuneACCESS table keeps in-frame sequences only and misses some clones. Where compared with another copy, unresolved V genes explain less than half of these, and the others have no known cause. That table is the source of V, J and clone size, and D and trimming were worked out from the DNA. This sample gives 40,000 to 55,000 clones in total; around 78% of them show up just once. The ten largest clones add up to roughly 20% of the sample.

The CDR1 and CDR2 encoded by the germline V gene are MGHDK and SYGVNS. CDR3 length: 16 amino acids, cysteine to phenylalanine. Of the read, only the CDR3 DNA is kept; its 48 bases are in frame from base 1. The germline V and J ends show losses of 1 base and 5 bases respectively, and no gene match explains 6 bases of the junction. What the time point label conveys for this sample: roughly 23 months on ibrutinib. For TCR beta library preparation, about 2.2 micrograms of genomic DNA was extracted from cryopreserved PBMCs. High-throughput TCR beta sequencing was performed on longitudinal blood samples from CLL patients receiving ibrutinib monotherapy. Patients were enrolled in a phase 2 open-label single-center ibrutinib monotherapy trial.

The sample consisted of PBMCs, taken after 24 months of ibrutinib treatment. The sequence is built from TRBV25-1 and TRBJ2-1; TRBD2 agrees with 9 junctional bases. The sequence was collected from a human donor with chronic lymphocytic leukemia. The nucleotide sequence is TGTGCCAGCAGTGAATCTAGGACTAGCGCCAACAATGAGCAGTTCTTC. This sequence encodes CASSESRTSANNEQFF.